These T cell receptor beta chains were read from a single sample in a study of CD4 and CD8 cells across lung adenocarcinoma regions. MiXCR, run by TCRdb on the PCR reads, gives a single entry per CDR3 protein. The table records 7,500 to 9,000 distinct CDR3 sequences, around 58% of them present only once. The sequenced sample consisted of CD4+ T cells from the center of a lung tumor. The receptors were gathered from a female donor with lung adenocarcinoma. The CD4 and CD8 labels of this study may be unreliable. Both conserved end residues are part of each CDR3. The order of the fields is V gene, clone size, D gene, J gene, CDR3 protein, CDR3 DNA. D genes are given only for firm matches. Some rows mark clone size as missing; the rest say once, few, many or name a class of expanded clone.

V gene: TRBV6-2/TRBV6-3
clone size: many
D gene: NA
J gene: TRBJ2-6
CDR3 protein: CASSLSAGAGANVLTF
CDR3 DNA: TGTGCCAGCAGTCTCAGTGCAGGGGCTGGGGCCAACGTCCTGACTTTC

V gene: TRBV27
clone size: NA
D gene: NA
J gene: TRBJ2-3
CDR3 protein: CASSARVVGATDMQYF
CDR3 DNA: TGTGCCAGCAGTGCCCGGGTAGTGGGAGCCACAGACATGCAGTATTTT

V gene: TRBV7-6
clone size: many
D gene: TRBD1
J gene: TRBJ1-1
CDR3 protein: CASSILPWRGRGSEAFF
CDR3 DNA: TGTGCCAGCAGCATACTGCCTTGGAGGGGGCGAGGATCTGAAGCTTTCTTT

V gene: TRBV6-1
clone size: NA
D gene: TRBD2
J gene: TRBJ2-7
CDR3 protein: CASSKTSGGAVYEQYF
CDR3 DNA: TGTGCCAGCAGTAAAACTAGCGGGGGGGCCGTTTACGAGCAGTACTTC

V gene: TRBV6-1
clone size: medium-sized
D gene: NA
J gene: TRBJ1-1
CDR3 protein: CASRFWNTEAFF
CDR3 DNA: TGTGCCAGCAGATTTTGGAACACTGAAGCTTTCTTT

V gene: TRBV27
clone size: NA
D gene: TRBD1
J gene: TRBJ2-3
CDR3 protein: CASTSGTGLSTDTQYF
CDR3 DNA: TGTGCCAGCACCTCCGGGACAGGACTTAGCACAGATACGCAGTATTTT

V gene: TRBV25-1
clone size: medium-sized
D gene: NA
J gene: TRBJ2-7
CDR3 protein: CASSELGDSYEQYF
CDR3 DNA: TGTGCCAGCAGTGAATTAGGAGACTCCTACGAGCAGTACTTC

V gene: TRBV27
clone size: NA
D gene: NA
J gene: TRBJ2-1
CDR3 protein: CASSLRTFNEQFF
CDR3 DNA: TGTGCCAGCAGTTTACGGACGTTCAATGAGCAGTTCTTC

V gene: TRBV4-1
clone size: few
D gene: TRBD1
J gene: TRBJ2-5
CDR3 protein: CASSRIQPGTAQETQYF
CDR3 DNA: TGCGCCAGCAGCCGGATTCAGCCGGGGACAGCTCAAGAGACCCAGTACTTC

V gene: TRBV6-5
clone size: NA
D gene: NA
J gene: TRBJ2-5
CDR3 protein: CASSYQVTLKGETQYF
CDR3 DNA: TGTGCCAGCAGTTACCAGGTGACCCTTAAGGGAGAGACCCAGTACTTC

V gene: TRBV6-1
clone size: NA
D gene: NA
J gene: TRBJ2-5
CDR3 protein: CASSVYETQYF
CDR3 DNA: TGTGCCAGCAGTGTCTACGAGACCCAGTACTTC

V gene: TRBV27
clone size: NA
D gene: NA
J gene: TRBJ2-3
CDR3 protein: CASSLSLGTQYF
CDR3 DNA: TGTGCCAGCAGTTTATCCCTGGGTACGCAGTATTTT

V gene: TRBV6-1
clone size: NA
D gene: TRBD1
J gene: TRBJ2-7
CDR3 protein: CASSPGQGAYEQYF
CDR3 DNA: TGTGCCAGCAGCCCAGGACAGGGCGCCTACGAGCAGTACTTC

V gene: TRBV7-9
clone size: few
D gene: NA
J gene: TRBJ2-6
CDR3 protein: CASSPHLSGANVLTF
CDR3 DNA: TGTGCCAGCAGCCCTCACCTCTCTGGGGCCAACGTCCTGACTTTC

V gene: TRBV6-1
clone size: medium-sized
D gene: TRBD1
J gene: TRBJ2-3
CDR3 protein: CASRPGTGTDTQYF
CDR3 DNA: TGTGCCAGCAGACCTGGGACAGGGACAGATACGCAGTATTTT

V gene: TRBV7-2
clone size: medium-sized
D gene: NA
J gene: TRBJ1-5
CDR3 protein: CASSLLSNQPQHF
CDR3 DNA: TGTGCCAGCAGCTTACTTAGCAATCAGCCCCAGCATTTT

V gene: TRBV27
clone size: NA
D gene: TRBD2
J gene: TRBJ2-7
CDR3 protein: CASSSLSGGRAYEQYF
CDR3 DNA: TGTGCCAGCAGTTCCCTAAGCGGGGGCAGGGCCTACGAGCAGTACTTC

V gene: TRBV4-1
clone size: NA
D gene: NA
J gene: TRBJ2-3
CDR3 protein: CARGEGGGSPETQYF
CDR3 DNA: TGCGCCAGGGGTGAAGGGGGAGGGAGCCCAGAGACGCAGTATTTT

V gene: TRBV11-3
clone size: NA
D gene: NA
J gene: TRBJ2-4
CDR3 protein: CASSGLGASDIQYF
CDR3 DNA: TGTGCCAGCTCGGGGCTGGGGGCCTCAGACATTCAGTACTTC

V gene: TRBV27
clone size: NA
D gene: TRBD2
J gene: TRBJ2-3
CDR3 protein: CASRKRGSKNIQYF
CDR3 DNA: TGTGCCAGCAGGAAGCGGGGATCCAAAAATATTCAGTATTTC

V gene: TRBV6-1
clone size: medium-sized
D gene: NA
J gene: TRBJ1-2
CDR3 protein: CASRETGGNYGYTF
CDR3 DNA: TGTGCCAGCAGGGAAACAGGAGGGAACTATGGCTACACCTTC

V gene: TRBV6-1
clone size: NA
D gene: TRBD2
J gene: TRBJ2-7
CDR3 protein: CASGLALEQYF
CDR3 DNA: TGTGCCAGCGGACTAGCCCTCGAGCAGTACTTC

V gene: TRBV20-1
clone size: once
D gene: TRBD2
J gene: TRBJ2-7
CDR3 protein: CSARGLAGGDSYEQYF
CDR3 DNA: TGCAGTGCTAGGGGACTAGCGGGAGGGGACTCCTACGAGCAGTACTTC

V gene: TRBV27
clone size: NA
D gene: NA
J gene: TRBJ2-4
CDR3 protein: CASSSRGVGGKDMQYF
CDR3 DNA: TGTGCCAGCAGTTCCCGAGGGGTGGGAGGCAAAGACATGCAGTACTTC

V gene: TRBV6-5
clone size: NA
D gene: NA
J gene: TRBJ1-2
CDR3 protein: CASSSRGRNYGYTF
CDR3 DNA: TGTGCCAGCAGTTCCAGGGGCCGGAACTATGGCTACACCTTC

V gene: TRBV6-1
clone size: NA
D gene: NA
J gene: TRBJ2-3
CDR3 protein: CASSLQAGSTDTQYF
CDR3 DNA: TGTGCCAGCAGCCTCCAGGCTGGGAGCACCGATACGCAGTATTTT

V gene: TRBV6-5
clone size: NA
D gene: TRBD1
J gene: TRBJ2-1
CDR3 protein: CASSYSGTGGETQFF
CDR3 DNA: TGTGCCAGCAGTTACTCGGGGACAGGGGGGGAGACCCAGTTCTTC

V gene: TRBV6-1
clone size: NA
D gene: NA
J gene: TRBJ2-2
CDR3 protein: CASGRWGAANTGELFF
CDR3 DNA: TGTGCCAGCGGCCGATGGGGGGCTGCGAACACCGGGGAGCTGTTTTTT

V gene: TRBV12-3/TRBV12-4
clone size: once
D gene: TRBD1
J gene: TRBJ2-1
CDR3 protein: CASSRGQAEQFF
CDR3 DNA: TGTGCCAGCAGCCGGGGACAGGCTGAGCAGTTCTTC

V gene: TRBV7-2
clone size: NA
D gene: TRBD2
J gene: TRBJ2-1
CDR3 protein: CASSSSGSRETQFF
CDR3 DNA: TGTGCCAGCAGCTCTAGCGGGAGCAGAGAGACCCAGTTCTTC

V gene: TRBV27
clone size: NA
D gene: TRBD2
J gene: TRBJ2-3
CDR3 protein: CASSARGAGGKNTQYF
CDR3 DNA: TGTGCCAGCAGTGCCCGGGGAGCGGGAGGCAAAAACACTCAGTACTTT

V gene: TRBV6-1
clone size: NA
D gene: NA
J gene: TRBJ2-3
CDR3 protein: CASRASQGPETQYF
CDR3 DNA: TGTGCCAGCAGAGCTAGCCAAGGACCAGAGACGCAGTACTTT